This is a list of T cell receptor beta chains from one sample in a study of blood T cell repertoires in COVID-19. Sequenced by immunoSEQ multiplex PCR; TCRdb stores in-frame clones only, minus some. The sample shows approximately 390,000 clones, about 90% of them seen only once. Sequenced: peripheral blood. The source is a woman aged 60-75 years with COVID-19, enrolled during active disease. Each CDR3 is given with its conserved first and last residue. A D gene is named only where the DNA matches it firmly. Part of the rows lack a size; the others show once, few, many or a class for expanded clones.

TRBJ2-7 | TRBV10-3 | TRBD1 | 15 | once | TGTGCCATCAGTGAGGCGTCAACAGGGGCGCGGGAGCAGTACTTC | CAISEASTGAREQYF
TRBJ1-5 | TRBV19 | . | 15 | . | TGTGCCAGTAGTATCGAAGGGGTCCGAAATCAGCCCCAGCATTTT | CASSIEGVRNQPQHF
TRBJ1-1 | TRBV27 | . | 13 | . | TGTGCCAGCAGTTTACGAGAGAACACTGAAGCTTTCTTT | CASSLRENTEAFF
TRBJ2-7 | TRBV6-5 | TRBD1 | 14 | . | TGTGCCAGCACCGACAGGGGCATGATCTACGAGCAGTACTTC | CASTDRGMIYEQYF
TRBJ1-4 | TRBV5-1 | TRBD1 | 14 | . | TGCGCCAGCACGGGCGGGGACAGGGTTGAAAAACTGTTTTTT | CASTGGDRVEKLFF
TRBJ2-7 | TRBV20-1 | TRBD2 | 18 | . | TGCAGTGCTAGTATCGGGGCTAGCGGGCAACCTCGGGTGGCCGAGCAGTACTTC | CSASIGASGQPRVAEQYF
TRBJ1-1 | TRBV2 | TRBD1 | 17 | . | TGTGCCAGCAGACCCGGGACAGGAGCCAATTTGAACACTGAAGCTTTCTTT | CASRPGTGANLNTEAFF
TRBJ2-1 | TRBV7-3 | . | 13 | . | TGTGCCAGCAGCTTTTCCCTCGGACAGGAGCAGTTCTTC | CASSFSLGQEQFF
TRBJ1-6 | TRBV11-1 | . | 13 | few | TGTGCCAGCAGCCCGACTGGGAATTCACCCCTCCACTTT | CASSPTGNSPLHF
TRBJ1-2 | TRBV24-1 | . | 16 | . | TGTGCCACCGACGTTCCTTACAGGCCCCCGGGCTATGGCTACACCTTC | CATDVPYRPPGYGYTF
TRBJ2-2 | TRBV28 | TRBD1 | 12 | . | TGTGCCAGCAGTCTAGGGACAGGGTTCCTGTTTTTT | CASSLGTGFLFF
TRBJ1-1 | TRBV6-5 | . | 15 | . | TGTGCCAGCAGTTACGGCGGAACTGTGAACACTGAAGCTTTCTTT | CASSYGGTVNTEAFF
TRBJ2-7 | TRBV5-1 | . | 15 | . | TGCGCCAGCAGCTTGGTGCTGGGGAGTTTGAACGAGCAGTACTTC | CASSLVLGSLNEQYF
TRBJ1-1 | TRBV21-1 | . | 16 | . | TGTGCCAGCAGCAAAGAGCAAGACAGGGTGAACACTGAAGCTTTCTTT | CASSKEQDRVNTEAFF
TRBJ2-7 | TRBV6-2/TRBV6-3 | TRBD1 | 15 | . | TGTGCCAGCAGTTACACGGGACAGGGAGTCTCCGAGCAGTACTTC | CASSYTGQGVSEQYF
TRBJ1-2 | TRBV28 | . | 16 | . | TGTGCCAGCAGTTTGTGGGTGCAGGGGATTGGCTATGGCTACACCTTC | CASSLWVQGIGYGYTF
TRBJ1-2 | TRBV4-1 | TRBD1 | 16 | . | TGCGCCAGCAGCCAAGACCAGACAGGGGAAAGGGGTGGCTACACCTTC | CASSQDQTGERGGYTF
TRBJ1-3 | TRBV18 | . | 16 | once | TGTGCCAGCTCACCACCGAGTTTCCCCTCTGGAAACACCATATATTTT | CASSPPSFPSGNTIYF
TRBJ1-2 | TRBV6-5 | TRBD1 | 13 | once | TGTGCGGGACAGGGGGGAAATCCCTATGGCTACACCTTC | CAGQGGNPYGYTF
TRBJ2-1 | TRBV6-6 | TRBD2 | 15 | . | TGTGCCAGCACCCCAGGACTAGCGGGACACAATGAGCAGTTCTTC | CASTPGLAGHNEQFF
TRBJ2-7 | TRBV6-5 | TRBD1 | 15 | once | TGTGCCAGCAGTTATTCGGGACAGGGTCCTCGCGAGCAGTACTTC | CASSYSGQGPREQYF
TRBJ2-5 | TRBV24-1 | TRBD1 | 16 | . | TGTGCCACCAGTGAGCGGACAGGGTGGCCTCAAGAGACCCAGTACTTC | CATSERTGWPQETQYF
TRBJ2-7 | TRBV6-6 | . | 16 | . | TGTGCCAGCAGCTACCCCCACGGAGCGAGCTCCTACGAGCAGTACTTC | CASSYPHGASSYEQYF
TRBJ1-4 | TRBV6-5 | TRBD1 | 16 | . | TGTGCCAGCAGTTATAGATGGGACAGGGCAAACGAAAAACTGTTTTTT | CASSYRWDRANEKLFF
TRBJ2-7 | TRBV2 | TRBD1 | 12 | . | TGTGCCAGCAGTGGGACAGGGGGCGAGCAGTACTTC | CASSGTGGEQYF
TRBJ1-1 | TRBV11-2 | TRBD1 | 14 | . | TGTGCCAGCAGCTTCGGGACAGGGCGGACTGAAGCTTTCTTT | CASSFGTGRTEAFF
TRBJ1-5 | TRBV5-1 | TRBD1 | 15 | . | TGCGCCAGCAGCTTAGGGACAGGGGTCGATCAGCCCCAGCATTTT | CASSLGTGVDQPQHF
TRBJ1-2 | TRBV19 | TRBD1 | 13 | . | TGTGCCAGTAAGGGGACAGACCCCTATGGCTACACCTTC | CASKGTDPYGYTF
TRBJ2-6 | TRBV11-2 | TRBD2 | 17 | . | TGTGCCAGCAGCATTCTAGCGGGGGGCTCTGGGGCCAACGTCCTGACTTTC | CASSILAGGSGANVLTF
TRBJ2-7 | TRBV5-6 | TRBD2 | 15 | . | TGTGCCAGCAGCCATAGCGGGGGGCGGTCCGGCGAGCAGTACTTC | CASSHSGGRSGEQYF
TRBJ2-7 | TRBV7-2 | TRBD1 | 16 | . | TGTGCCAGCAGCTTAGTTTACGGGACAGGGAGCTACGAGCAGTACTTC | CASSLVYGTGSYEQYF
TRBJ2-3 | TRBV7-2 | . | 16 | . | TGTGCCAGCAGCTTCCGGAGGGGAGCGGGCACAGATACGCAGTATTTT | CASSFRRGAGTDTQYF
TRBJ2-1 | TRBV5-1 | TRBD2 | 16 | . | TGCGCCAGCAGACCTTTGTCAGTAGCGGGGGGTAATGAGCAGTTCTTC | CASRPLSVAGGNEQFF
TRBJ2-7 | TRBV2 | TRBD2 | 14 | . | TGTGCCAGCTTGGGAGGGATGGGATCCTACGAGCAGTACTTC | CASLGGMGSYEQYF
TRBJ1-4 | TRBV5-1 | . | 16 | . | TGCGCCAGCAGCGAGGGACATTCCAGGGCTAATGAAAAACTGTTTTTT | CASSEGHSRANEKLFF
TRBJ2-1 | TRBV24-1 | TRBD1 | 15 | . | TGTGCCACCAGTGATGCCGACAGGGGGTTAGATGAGCAGTTCTTC | CATSDADRGLDEQFF
TRBJ1-3 | TRBV19 | . | 16 | few | TGTGCCAGTAGTAAGACTGCTACTCGCTCTGGAAACACCATATATTTT | CASSKTATRSGNTIYF
TRBJ2-1 | TRBV10-3 | . | 13 | . | TGTGCCATCAGTGAGTCGGAGGGCCCTGAGCAGTTCTTC | CAISESEGPEQFF
TRBJ2-7 | TRBV7-8 | TRBD2 | 12 | . | TGTGCCAGCAGCCTCAGGTACGGGGGGACGTACTTC | CASSLRYGGTYF
TRBJ1-2 | TRBV7-9 | . | 10 | . | TGTGCCAGCAGCCCCGCGAGCTACACCTTC | CASSPASYTF